These T cell receptor beta chains were read from a single sample in a study of shared clonotypes between healthy human individuals. Generated by immunoSEQ multiplex PCR, the TCRdb table keeps only in-frame clones and is missing some. The table includes roughly 2.1 million clones, roughly 91% detected once. Sequences were obtained from naive CD8+ T cells from PBMCs. The origin of the receptors is a man aged 18 to 29 in good health. Some clones in this sample may be carry-over from other donors' samples. Each CDR3 is given with its conserved first and last residue. A D gene is named only where the DNA matches it firmly. A clone size is listed for some rows: how often the clone was seen (once, few, many), or a class if it is expanded.

clone_size	d_call	v_call	j_call	cdr3_nt	cdr3_aa
once	.	TRBV5-6	TRBJ2-7	TGTGCCAGCAGCTTGTCGGCAGGAGGCAACGAGCAGTACTTC	CASSLSAGGNEQYF
.	.	TRBV27	TRBJ2-3	TGTGCCAGCACCCCGACATGGGGCACAGATACGCAGTATTTT	CASTPTWGTDTQYF
.	.	TRBV28	TRBJ2-7	TGTGCCAGCGGCGGGACCCTCTCCTACGAGCAGTACTTC	CASGGTLSYEQYF
once	.	TRBV10-2	TRBJ2-7	TGCGCCACTTCCCCTCGGGGGGCAGGCGAGCAGTACTTC	CATSPRGAGEQYF
.	TRBD2	TRBV28	TRBJ2-1	TGTGCCAGCAGTCCTGGACTAGCGGGAGGCAATGAGCAGTTCTTC	CASSPGLAGGNEQFF
.	TRBD1	TRBV4-1	TRBJ2-7	TGCGCCAGCAGTTACCGGGACAGGGTTTACGAGCAGTACTTC	CASSYRDRVYEQYF
.	TRBD2	TRBV18	TRBJ2-7	TGTGCCAGTTCACGGGGAGGGGTACTCTACGAGCAGTACTTC	CASSRGGVLYEQYF
.	.	TRBV19	TRBJ2-2	TGTGCCAGTAAAGCCTGGGGGGACGCGAACACCGGGGAGCTGTTTTTT	CASKAWGDANTGELFF
.	.	TRBV6-1	TRBJ2-5	TGTGCCATCGTCGGGGGCATCGTTCAAGAGACCCAGTACTTC	CAIVGGIVQETQYF
.	.	TRBV7-8	TRBJ2-6	TGTGCCAGCAGCGCCCGGACGGGCGTCTCTGGGGCCAACGTCCTGACTTTC	CASSARTGVSGANVLTF
.	.	TRBV19	TRBJ1-5	TGTGCCAGTAGTATAGTATCGGGTCAGCCCCAGCATTTT	CASSIVSGQPQHF
.	.	TRBV9	TRBJ2-5	TGTGCCAGCAGCCCACATGCAAGGGAAGAGACCCAGTACTTC	CASSPHAREETQYF
.	.	TRBV4-2	TRBJ2-7	TGTGCCAGCAGTAAAGGGGGGGGCGACTTTCATACCGAGCAGTACTTC	CASSKGGGDFHTEQYF
.	TRBD1	TRBV19	TRBJ1-1	TGTGCCAGTAGTATTGACCCGGGACAGGGTGAAGCTTTCTTT	CASSIDPGQGEAFF
.	TRBD1	TRBV28	TRBJ2-7	TGTGCCAGCAGTCCGGGGGCAGGGGGCTTCAACGAGCAGTACTTC	CASSPGAGGFNEQYF